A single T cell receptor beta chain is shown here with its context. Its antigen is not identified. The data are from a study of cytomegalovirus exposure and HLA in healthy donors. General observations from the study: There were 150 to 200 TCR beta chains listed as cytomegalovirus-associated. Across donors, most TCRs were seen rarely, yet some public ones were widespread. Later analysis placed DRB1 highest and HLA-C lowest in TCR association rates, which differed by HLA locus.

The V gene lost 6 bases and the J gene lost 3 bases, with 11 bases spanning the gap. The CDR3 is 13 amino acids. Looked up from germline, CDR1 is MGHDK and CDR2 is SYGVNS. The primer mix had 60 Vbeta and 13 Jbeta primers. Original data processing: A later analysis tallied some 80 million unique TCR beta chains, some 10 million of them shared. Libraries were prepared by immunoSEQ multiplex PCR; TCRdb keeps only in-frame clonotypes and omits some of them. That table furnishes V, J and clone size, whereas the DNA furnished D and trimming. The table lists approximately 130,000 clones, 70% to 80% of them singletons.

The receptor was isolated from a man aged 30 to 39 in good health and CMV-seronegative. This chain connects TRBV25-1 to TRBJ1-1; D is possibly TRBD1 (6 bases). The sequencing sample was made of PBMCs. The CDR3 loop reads CASRKTGHTEAFF. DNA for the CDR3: TGTGCCAGCAGAAAAACAGGGCACACTGAAGCTTTCTTT.